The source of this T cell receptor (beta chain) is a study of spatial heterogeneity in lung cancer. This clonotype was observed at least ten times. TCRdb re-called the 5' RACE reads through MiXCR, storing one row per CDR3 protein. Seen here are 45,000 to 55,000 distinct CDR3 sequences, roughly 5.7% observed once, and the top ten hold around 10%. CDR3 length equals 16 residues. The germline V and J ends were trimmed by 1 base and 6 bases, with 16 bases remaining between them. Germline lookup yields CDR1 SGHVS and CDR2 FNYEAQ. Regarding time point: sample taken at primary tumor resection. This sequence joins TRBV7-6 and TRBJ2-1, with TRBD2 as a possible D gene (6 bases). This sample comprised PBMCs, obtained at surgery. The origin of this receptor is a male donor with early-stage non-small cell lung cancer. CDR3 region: CASSLVAEGQSNEQFF. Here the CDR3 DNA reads TGTGCCAGCAGCTTAGTAGCGGAGGGCCAAAGCAATGAGCAGTTCTTC. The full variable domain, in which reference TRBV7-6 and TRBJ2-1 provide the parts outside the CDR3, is GAGVSQSPRYKVTKRGQDVALRCDPISGHVSLYWYRQALGQGPEFLTYFNYEAQQDKSGLPNDRFSAERPEGSISTLTIQRTEQRDSAMYRCASSLVAEGQSNEQFFGPGTRLTVL.